This T cell receptor beta chain was recorded in a study of patients and donors after allogeneic stem cell transplantation. The sample holds a few counts of this clonotype. Using its own MiXCR run on the RT-PCR reads, TCRdb lists one record per CDR3 protein. The sample consists of some 200,000 distinct CDR3 sequences, roughly 40% of them appearing once. The CDR3 runs 16 residues. After removal of 0 bases from V and 10 bases from J, the junction contained 6 bases not matched to a gene. The V gene's germline CDR1 is SGHTA and CDR2 FQGNSA. The sample comprised blood, either unsorted or a sorted T cell fraction (not recorded which). The TCR was taken from a human donor who was either an allogeneic HSCT recipient or a stem cell or donor lymphocyte infusion donor (not recorded which). It is not recorded whose cells these are; they may come from a transplant donor. The rearrangement uses TRBV7-2 and TRBJ2-1; 13 nucleotides align to TRBD2. As DNA, the CDR3 is TGTGCCAGCAGCTTAGCTGGGGGACTAGCGGGATACGAGCAGTTCTTC. Translation: CASSLAGGLAGYEQFF.